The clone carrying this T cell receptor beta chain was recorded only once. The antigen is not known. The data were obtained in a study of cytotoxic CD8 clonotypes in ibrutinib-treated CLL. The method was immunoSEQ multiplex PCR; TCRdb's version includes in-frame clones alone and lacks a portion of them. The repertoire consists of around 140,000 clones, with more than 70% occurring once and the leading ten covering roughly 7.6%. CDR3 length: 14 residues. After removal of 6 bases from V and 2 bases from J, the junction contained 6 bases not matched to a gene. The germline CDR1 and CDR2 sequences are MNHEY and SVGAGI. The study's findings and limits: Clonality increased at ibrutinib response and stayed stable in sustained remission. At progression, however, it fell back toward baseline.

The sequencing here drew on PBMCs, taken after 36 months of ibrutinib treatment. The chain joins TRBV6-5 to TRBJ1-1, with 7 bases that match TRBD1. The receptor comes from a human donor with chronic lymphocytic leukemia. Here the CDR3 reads CASRQGTENTEAFF. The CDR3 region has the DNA TGTGCCAGCAGACAGGGGACAGAAAACACTGAAGCTTTCTTT.